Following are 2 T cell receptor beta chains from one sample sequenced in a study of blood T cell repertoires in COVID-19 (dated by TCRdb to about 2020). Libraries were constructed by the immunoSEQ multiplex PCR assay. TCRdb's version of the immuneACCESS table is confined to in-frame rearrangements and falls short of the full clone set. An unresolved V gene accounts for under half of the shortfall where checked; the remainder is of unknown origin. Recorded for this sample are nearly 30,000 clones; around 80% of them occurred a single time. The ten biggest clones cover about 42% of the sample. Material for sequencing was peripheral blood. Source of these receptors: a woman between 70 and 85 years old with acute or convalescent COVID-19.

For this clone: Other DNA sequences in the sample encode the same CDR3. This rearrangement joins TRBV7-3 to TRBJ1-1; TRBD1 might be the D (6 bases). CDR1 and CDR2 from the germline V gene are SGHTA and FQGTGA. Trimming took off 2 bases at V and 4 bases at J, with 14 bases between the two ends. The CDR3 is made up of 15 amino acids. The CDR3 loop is CASSLGVGAVTEAFF. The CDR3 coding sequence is TGTGCCAGCAGCTTAGGTGTGGGGGCTGTCACTGAAGCTTTCTTT.

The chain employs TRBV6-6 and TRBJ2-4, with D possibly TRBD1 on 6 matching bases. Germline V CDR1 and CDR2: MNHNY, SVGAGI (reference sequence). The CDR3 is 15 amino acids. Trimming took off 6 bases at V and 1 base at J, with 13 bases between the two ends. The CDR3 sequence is CASRLLTGAKNIQYF. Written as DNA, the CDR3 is TGTGCCAGCAGACTACTTACAGGGGCCAAAAACATTCAGTACTTC.